This TCR beta chain was identified in a study of blood T cell repertoires in COVID-19. At the level of the study: The samples span acute and convalescent COVID-19 from the United States, Italy and Spain. Sample material is recorded as cDNA or gDNA derived from T cells, B-cell-depleted T cells, or PBMCs.

The CDR3 length is 11 residues. Germline lookup yields CDR1 MDHEN and CDR2 SYDVKM. V dropped 7 bases and J dropped 7; count of bases not matched to a gene: 3. The protocol was immunoSEQ multiplex PCR, while the TCRdb copy is restricted to in-frame clones and leaves out a portion. The table records some 220,000 clones, around 84% of them present only once. What was sequenced was peripheral blood. The TCR sequence derives from a woman older than 75 with active or convalescent COVID-19. The chain recombines TRBV28 with TRBJ1-1, with 7 bases matching TRBD1. CDR3: CASNDRVEAFF. Here the CDR3 DNA reads TGTGCCAGCAATGACAGGGTTGAAGCTTTCTTT. The full variable domain, rest sourced from reference TRBV28 and TRBJ1-1, is DVKVTQSSRYLVKRTGEKVFLECVQDMDHENMFWYRQDPGLGLRLIYFSYDVKMKEKGDIPEGYSVSREKKERFSLILESASTNQTSMYLCASNDRVEAFFGQGTRLTVV.